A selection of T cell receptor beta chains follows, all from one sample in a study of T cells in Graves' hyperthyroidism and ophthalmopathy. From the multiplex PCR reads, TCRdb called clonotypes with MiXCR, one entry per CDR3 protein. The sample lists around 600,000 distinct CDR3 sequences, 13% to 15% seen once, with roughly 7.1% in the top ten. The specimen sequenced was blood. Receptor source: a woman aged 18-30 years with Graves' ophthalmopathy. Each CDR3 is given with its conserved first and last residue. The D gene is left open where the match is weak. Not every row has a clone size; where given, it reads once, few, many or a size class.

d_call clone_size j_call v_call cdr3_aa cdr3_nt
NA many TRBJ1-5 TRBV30 CAWSVMGNQPQHF TGTGCCTGGAGTGTAATGGGAAATCAGCCCCAGCATTTT
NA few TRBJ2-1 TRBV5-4 CASSLSPTSYNEQFF TGTGCCAGCAGCTTGTCGCCTACTAGCTACAATGAGCAGTTCTTC
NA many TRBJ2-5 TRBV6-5 CASSYWAIGGTQYF TGTGCCAGCAGTTACTGGGCCATTGGAGGGACCCAGTACTTC
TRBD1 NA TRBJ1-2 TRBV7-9 CASSSVGTGVGYTF TGTGCCAGCAGCTCAGTCGGGACAGGGGTCGGCTACACCTTC
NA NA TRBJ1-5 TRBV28 CASSLLGGRQPQHF TGTGCCAGCAGTTTATTAGGGGGGCGCCAGCCCCAGCATTTT
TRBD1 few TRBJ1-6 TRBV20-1 CSARGDRGNSPLHF TGCAGTGCTAGAGGGGACAGGGGGAATTCACCCCTCCACTTT
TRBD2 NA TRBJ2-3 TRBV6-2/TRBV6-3 CASSYSGTSGSLHTQYF TGTGCCAGCAGTTACTCCGGGACTAGCGGGAGTCTCCATACGCAGTATTTT
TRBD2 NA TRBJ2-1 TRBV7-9 CASSLAAGGYNEQSF TGTGCCAGCAGCTTAGCTGCGGGAGGATACAATGAGCAGTCCTTC
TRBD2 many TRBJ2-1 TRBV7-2 CASSLGILAGGCNEQFF TGTGCCAGCAGCTTAGGGATACTGGCGGGAGGCTGCAATGAGCAGTTCTTC
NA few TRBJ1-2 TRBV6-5 CASSYDPRDTPNYGYTF TGTGCCAGCAGTTACGACCCGCGGGACACTCCTAACTATGGCTACACCTTC
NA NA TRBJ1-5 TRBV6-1 CASNLRPQHF TGTGCCAGCAACCTCCGGCCCCAGCATTTT
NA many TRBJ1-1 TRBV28 CASSFGGSMNTEAFF TGTGCCAGCAGTTTTGGCGGATCCATGAACACTGAAGCTTTCTTT
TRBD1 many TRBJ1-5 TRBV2 CASTRTGFNQPQHF TGTGCCAGCACCCGGACAGGCTTCAATCAGCCCCAGCATTTT